A single sample is the source of the 26 T cell receptor beta chains below, sequenced in a study of read filtering for tumor transcriptome and immune sequencing. Molecular barcoded adaptors covering alpha/delta and beta/gamma chains were used on roughly 400 ng RNA. TCRdb used MiXCR to reprocess the reads, holding one entry per CDR3 protein. Of about 58,000 distinct CDR3 sequences in the sample, 10% to 15% were seen once. Specimen: a population of CD138-negative cells sorted from bone marrow. The receptors were gathered from a donor at least 40 years old with multiple myeloma.

This clonotype showed up many times. The rearrangement links TRBV5-1 to TRBJ2-5; 8 nucleotides match TRBD1. CDR1 SGHRS and CDR2 YFSETQ come from the germline V gene. J was trimmed by 5 bases and V by 4 bases; bases with no gene match: 10. CDR3 length equals 15 residues. The CDR3 is CASSRNGQGAETQYF. DNA for the CDR3: TGCGCCAGCAGCCGAAATGGGCAGGGGGCCGAGACCCAGTACTTC.

Regarding this clonotype: With only one base between it and a far larger clone, this is likely a read error. As the CDR3 is not closed by the conserved phenylalanine or tryptophan, this likely results from a read error. The J gene is TRBJ2-5, the V gene TRBV2; D assignment may be TRBD1 or TRBD2 (5 bases each). Germline-derived CDR1 and CDR2 are SNHLY and FYNNEI. The CDR3 length is 13 residues. The ends were cut back, 8 bases at V and 2 bases at J, with 12 bases in the middle. The CDR3 sequence: CASSPGRQETQYY. CDR3 nucleotide sequence: TGTGCCAGCTCTCCGGGACGGCAAGAGACCCAGTACTAC.

This clonotype has at least ten counts. V gene TRBV7-3 combines with J gene TRBJ2-3, with a tentative D call TRBD2 (6 bases). The CDR3 is 14 residues long. V lost 5 bases and J 6 bases, leaving 15 bases between the germline ends. Germline assignment: CDR1 SGHTA and CDR2 FQGTGA. As DNA, the CDR3 is TGTGCCAGCAGCCAGGACGGGGGTCTGGATACGCAGTATTTT. Its translation is CASSQDGGLDTQYF.

At least ten counts were recorded for this clonotype. This chain joins TRBV7-9 and TRBJ1-2; D remains ambiguous. Trimming pared 1 base from V and 6 bases from J, leaving 15 bases between. In germline, CDR1 is SEHNR, CDR2 FQNEAQ (reference sequence). CDR3 length: 15 residues. CDR3 coding DNA: TGTGCCAGCAGCTTAGGGCGTATGCGTGAGGATGGCTACACCTTC. Translated, it gives CASSLGRMREDGYTF. Together with reference TRBV7-9 and TRBJ1-2, the CDR3 gives the full variable domain: DTGVSQNPRHKITKRGQNVTFRCDPISEHNRLYWYRQTLGQGPEFLTYFQNEAQLEKSRLLSDRFSAERPKGSFSTLEIQRTEQGDSAMYLCASSLGRMREDGYTFGSGTRLTVV.

Ten or more counts support this clonotype. The chain links TRBV11-3 to TRBJ2-2, with TRBD2 as a possible D gene (6 bases). The germline gives CDR1 SGHNT, CDR2 YENEEA. V lost 5 bases to trimming and J lost 11 bases, with 21 bases between them. The CDR3 is 15 amino acids. CDR3 sequence (DNA): TGTGCCAGCAGCGAAACAGGTGGAGGGATTAGCGAGCTGTTTTTT. Translated, it gives CASSETGGGISELFF.

This clonotype was seen ten or more times. The chain uses TRBV4-1 and TRBJ1-4; D gene uncertain. Germline values: CDR1 MGHRA, CDR2 YSYEKL. The CDR3 is 15 residues long. V lost 1 base to trimming and J lost 5 bases, with 11 bases between them. CDR3 sequence: CASSQVERRNEKLFF. As DNA, the CDR3 is TGCGCCAGCAGCCAAGTGGAGCGGCGAAATGAAAAACTGTTTTTT.

In the case of this clonotype: The CDR3 end shows no conserved phenylalanine or tryptophan, and so a read error is likely. V usage is TRBV7-9 and J usage is TRBJ2-2; D possibly uses TRBD1 or TRBD2 (5 bases each). The CDR3 totals 15 residues. V lost 2 bases, J lost 5 bases, and 12 bases lay in between. Germline V gives CDR1 SEHNR, CDR2 FQNEAQ (reference sequence). CDR3 nucleotide sequence: TGTGCCAGCAGCTTATTGGGACCCGAGACCGGGGAGCTGTTTCTT. It specifies CASSLLGPETGELFL.

On this clonotype itself: This may arise from a read error, as a much more abundant clone is one base away. The chain couples TRBV18 to TRBJ1-3; weak D call: TRBD1 (5 bases). The CDR3 is 14 amino acids. From germline, CDR1 is KGHSH and CDR2 LQKENI. As DNA, the CDR3 is TGTGCCAGCTCACCCGGGACGTCTGGAAACACCATGTATTTT. This sequence encodes CASSPGTSGNTMYF.

The V gene is TRBV18, the J gene TRBJ2-1, with D possibly matching TRBD1 (6 bases). Trimming removed 3 bases from V and 9 bases from J, with 15 bases in between. The germline V gene encodes CDR1 KGHSH and CDR2 LQKENI. The CDR3 is made up of 14 amino acids. CDR3 in amino acids: CASSPGSARGEQFF. CDR3 nucleotide sequence: TGTGCCAGCTCACCCGGATCTGCCAGGGGTGAGCAGTTCTTC.

This clonotype was seen ten or more times. J is TRBJ1-6 and V is TRBV5-1, with D uncertain. Germline V gene lookup returns CDR1 SGHRS and CDR2 YFSETQ. The CDR3 sequence is 16 residues long. V lost 1 base and J 5 bases, leaving 13 bases between the germline ends. CDR3 in amino acids: CASSLTGVKDNSPLHF. CDR3 nucleotide sequence: TGCGCCAGCAGCTTGACCGGGGTAAAGGATAATTCACCCCTCCACTTT.

This clonotype appeared many times. The V call is TRBV18, the J call TRBJ2-7; maybe TRBD2 (5 bases). The CDR3 length is 16 residues. Germline lookup yields CDR1 KGHSH and CDR2 LQKENI. V lost 3 bases and J lost 0, with 15 bases in between. For the CDR3, the DNA is TGTGCCAGCTCACCCGGCGCGGGCGCCAGCTCCTACGAGCAGTACTTC. Its protein is CASSPGAGASSYEQYF.

A note on this clonotype: This may be a read error: a much more frequent sequence differs by one nucleotide. The chain carries TRBV6-1 and TRBJ2-5; no clear D. The CDR3 has 12 amino acids. Germline lookup yields CDR1 MNHNS and CDR2 SASEGT. The ends were cut back, 2 bases at V and 7 bases at J, with 8 bases in the middle. CDR3 protein: CASSEYGGTQYF. The CDR3 nucleotides are TGTGCCAGCAGTGAATATGGTGGGACCCAGTACTTC.

This clonotype was seen repeatedly, ten times or more. The rearrangement links TRBV7-8 to TRBJ1-1; D is unresolved. Germline V CDR1 and CDR2: SGHVS, FQNEAQ. V lost 11 bases to trimming and J lost 0 bases, with 16 bases between them. The CDR3 has 14 amino acids. CDR3 nucleotides: TGTGCCGTCGGACGAGACCAGATGAACACTGAAGCTTTCTTT. It translates to CAVGRDQMNTEAFF.

This chain uses TRBV19 with TRBJ2-2, with D perhaps assigned TRBD1 or TRBD2 (5 bases each). Trimming stripped 5 bases from V and 3 bases from J, with 10 bases between. The CDR3 contains 14 residues. Germline V CDR1 and CDR2: LNHDA, SQIVND (reference sequence). DNA of the CDR3: TGTGCCAGTAGTTTGGGGGTTTACACCGGGGAGCTGTTTTTT. This gives the protein CASSLGVYTGELFF.

This clonotype was observed at least ten times. This chain uses TRBV11-1 with TRBJ2-1, with 11 bases aligning to TRBD2. Per germline, CDR1 SGHAT and CDR2 FQDESV (reference sequence). V dropped 2 bases and J dropped 8; count of bases not matched to a gene: 5. The CDR3 is 15 amino acids. As DNA, the CDR3 is TGTGCCAGCAGCTTACTTAGCGGGGGGGCTTATGAGCAGTTCTTC. As protein: CASSLLSGGAYEQFF.

This clonotype showed up many times. The chain joins TRBV25-1 to TRBJ2-1; 9 bases agree with TRBD2. V was clipped by 2 bases and J by 7 bases; unmatched bases: 6. Looked up from germline, CDR1 is MGHDK and CDR2 is SYGVNS. This CDR3 spans 15 amino acids. CDR3 nucleotides: TGTGCCAGCAGTGAACCGGGACTAGCAGTGAATGAGCAGTTCTTC. It translates to CASSEPGLAVNEQFF.

At least ten counts were recorded for this clonotype. The V call is TRBV19, the J call TRBJ2-2; 7 bases line up with TRBD1. The junction had 11 bases not matched to a gene; V was cut back by 5 bases and J by 5 bases. Germline CDR1 reads LNHDA; CDR2 reads SQIVND (reference sequence). CDR3 size: 16 residues. The CDR3 is CASSLYTGTATGELFF. In DNA form, the CDR3 reads TGTGCCAGTAGTCTTTATACCGGGACAGCTACCGGGGAGCTGTTTTTT.

At least ten counts were recorded for this clonotype. The CDR3 DNA sequence: TGTGCCAGCAGCCAAAGAGGGGGCGGCAATGAGCAGTTCTTC. Protein: CASSQRGGGNEQFF. The chain couples TRBV3-1 to TRBJ2-1; TRBD1 matches at 7 bases. Germline lookup yields CDR1 LGHDT and CDR2 YNNKEL (reference sequence). Losses at the gene ends were 2 bases for V and 6 bases for J; bases not matched to a gene: 4. The CDR3 is 14 residues long.

The chain has TRBV28 and TRBJ2-3, with TRBD2 matching over 9 bases. Germline trimming cut 5 bases from V and 1 base from J; bases unmatched to any gene: 16. Per germline, CDR1 MDHEN and CDR2 SYDVKM. The CDR3 is made up of 19 amino acids. CDR3 nucleotide sequence: TGTGCCAGCAGTCTGCCAGCTAGCGGGGATGTACTACGCACAGATACGCAGTATTTT. Protein product: CASSLPASGDVLRTDTQYF.

As for this clonotype: A read error likely explains this, since a far larger clone differs by one base. V and J are TRBV5-1 and TRBJ2-1; 7 nucleotides agree with TRBD2. Germline CDR1 is SGHRS and CDR2 is YFSETQ. This CDR3 is 13 amino acids long. The CDR3 is CAGSLGGADEQFF. In DNA form, the CDR3 reads TGTGCCGGCAGCTTGGGAGGGGCGGATGAGCAGTTCTTC.

This clonotype was observed at least ten times. V is TRBV5-4 and J is TRBJ2-7; no clear D gene. The CDR3 length is 15 residues. Trimming took 7 bases from V and 0 from J, leaving 17 bases between them. Germline CDR1 SGHNT, CDR2 YYREEE (reference sequence). In DNA, the CDR3 is TGTGCCAGCTCTACCTTCAGAGCTAACTCCTACGAGCAGTACTTC. This sequence encodes CASSTFRANSYEQYF.

This clonotype was picked up many times. The rearrangement joins TRBV7-9 to TRBJ1-4; D unresolved. The CDR3 consists of 15 residues. V was clipped by 1 base and J by 2 bases, with 8 bases between them. From germline, CDR1 is SEHNR and CDR2 FQNEAQ (reference sequence). The chain's CDR3 is CASSLVAVTNEKLFF. CDR3 DNA: TGTGCCAGCAGCTTAGTGGCAGTGACTAATGAAAAACTGTTTTTT.

Many counts were recorded for this clonotype. The chain combines TRBV5-1 with TRBJ2-2; D is uncertain. Between the trimmed V and J ends, which lost 6 bases and 2 bases, there was a span of 14 bases. Germline V gene data show CDR1 as SGHRS and CDR2 as YFSETQ. This CDR3 has 15 amino acids. CDR3 residues: CASTPARANTGELFF. The CDR3 region has the DNA TGCGCCAGCACCCCCGCACGGGCCAACACCGGGGAGCTGTTTTTT.

This clonotype qualifies as medium-sized. The V and J genes are TRBV30 and TRBJ2-1; 8 nucleotides line up with TRBD1. The CDR3 totals 11 residues. Germline loops: CDR1 GTSNPN, CDR2 SVGIG (reference sequence). J lost 14 bases, V lost 5 bases, and 8 bases had no gene match. The CDR3 sequence: CAWGEQGVEFF. Here the CDR3 DNA reads TGTGCCTGGGGAGAACAGGGGGTCGAGTTCTTC.

With respect to this clonotype: Just one base apart from a much larger clone, this may be a read error. The J gene is TRBJ1-5, the V gene TRBV7-9; TRBD1 matches 7 bases. V gave up 8 bases and J gave up 5 bases; unmatched junction bases: 6. Germline V gene data show CDR1 as SEHNR and CDR2 as FQNEAQ (reference sequence). This CDR3 comprises 13 residues. In DNA, the CDR3 is TGTGCCAGCGGCCCGGACAGGCATCAGCCCCAGCATTTT. This sequence encodes CASGPDRHQPQHF.

This clonotype was counted ten times or more. The chain uses TRBV7-3 and TRBJ2-3; D is uncertain. CDR3 size: 16 residues. In germline, CDR1 is SGHTA, CDR2 FQGTGA. The ends were cut back, 0 bases at V and 2 bases at J, with 12 bases in the middle. The CDR3 DNA sequence: TGTGCCAGCAGCTTAACAGGTTGGAGTTACACAGATACGCAGTATTTT. Its protein is CASSLTGWSYTDTQYF.